Sequencing of this T cell receptor (beta chain) was carried out in a study of OX40 agonist ivuxolimab in advanced cancers. Libraries were prepared by immunoSEQ multiplex PCR; TCRdb keeps only in-frame clonotypes and omits some of them. The repertoire holds 50,000 to 60,000 clones, approximately 89% seen once, with roughly 6% in the top ten. The length of the CDR3 is 12 residues. Germline V lookup: CDR1 MNHNY, CDR2 SVGAGI (reference sequence). The junction had 4 bases not matched to a gene; V was cut back by 5 bases and J by 6 bases. The clonotype comes from an adult with an advanced solid tumor such as melanoma, head and neck, liver or kidney cancer. The sequencing used CD4+ or CD8+ T cells sorted from blood, collected in a trial of the OX40 agonist ivuxolimab. The V and J genes are TRBV6-6 and TRBJ2-7, with 7 bases identical to TRBD2. The CDR3 DNA is TGTGCCAGCAGTGCCGGGGGGACCGAGCAGTACGTC. As protein: CASSAGGTEQYV.